The 22 T cell receptor beta chains listed next were all sequenced from one sample in a study of technical replicates of blood from a few donors. Repertoires were generated with immunoSEQ multiplex PCR, while TCRdb's copy carries only in-frame clones and drops some. This sample has about 74,000 clones; around 95% occur once, and the top ten carry roughly 0.26%. The sample consisted of T cells isolated from PBMCs. These receptors all come from a human donor in good health.

The rearrangement links TRBV4-1 to TRBJ1-4; the match to TRBD1 covers 7 bases. This CDR3 is 17 amino acids long. V lost 4 bases, J lost 5 bases, and 13 bases stayed unmatched. Germline lookup yields CDR1 MGHRA and CDR2 YSYEKL. This chain's CDR3 is CASSRQGLIPWNEKLFF. In nucleotides, the CDR3 is TGCGCCAGCAGCCGACAGGGTTTAATCCCCTGGAATGAAAAACTGTTTTTT.

The chain recombines TRBV7-9 with TRBJ2-7, with 8 nucleotides matching TRBD1. The CDR3 has 14 residues. Losses at the gene ends were 5 bases for V and 2 bases for J; bases not matched to a gene: 5. Germline CDR1 reads SEHNR; CDR2 reads FQNEAQ (reference sequence). Written as DNA, the CDR3 is TGTGCCAGCAGCCCGCGGACAGGGACCTACGAGCAGTACTTC. Amino acid sequence: CASSPRTGTYEQYF.

The chain is built from TRBV28 and TRBJ2-4; D uncertain. Germline CDR1 is MDHEN and CDR2 is SYDVKM. V was shortened by 4 bases and J by 1 base, with 11 bases between the two germline ends. The length of the CDR3 is 15 residues. This chain's CDR3 is CASSSSSTAKNIQYF. The CDR3, as DNA: TGTGCCAGCAGTTCGTCGAGCACGGCCAAAAACATTCAGTACTTC.

The rearrangement uses TRBV30 and TRBJ1-1; 12 positions match TRBD1. This CDR3 has 17 residues. The J segment lost 4 bases and the V segment lost 4 bases, leaving 13 bases of the junction unmatched. Germline V gene lookup returns CDR1 GTSNPN and CDR2 SVGIG (reference sequence). The CDR3 here is CAWIARDRGRQGTEAFF. The CDR3 DNA reads TGTGCCTGGATAGCCCGGGACAGGGGGCGTCAGGGCACTGAAGCTTTCTTT.

This chain uses TRBV7-9 with TRBJ2-7, with 9 bases aligning to TRBD1. CDR1 and CDR2 (germline): SEHNR, FQNEAQ (reference sequence). This CDR3 spans 16 amino acids. V lost 4 bases, J lost 4 bases, and 11 bases stayed unmatched. CDR3 in DNA: TGTGCCAGCAGCTCCGTCCCGGGACAGGGAGGGTACGAGCAGTACTTC. This codes for CASSSVPGQGGYEQYF.

The chain joins TRBV4-1 to TRBJ1-1, with 8 nucleotides matching TRBD1. This CDR3 has 15 residues. After removal of 2 bases from V and 11 bases from J, the junction contained 13 bases not matched to a gene. Germline lookup yields CDR1 MGHRA and CDR2 YSYEKL. CDR3 region: CASSQFFRQGRSAFF. The DNA of the CDR3 is TGCGCCAGCAGCCAATTCTTCCGACAGGGGAGAAGCGCTTTCTTT.

This clone appeared a single time. This chain connects TRBV5-6 to TRBJ2-7, with 12 bases that match TRBD2. CDR3 length: 16 amino acids. The trim removed 2 bases at V and 5 bases at J, leaving 8 bases unmatched. The V gene's germline CDR1 is SGHDT and CDR2 YYEEEE. The CDR3 spells CASSFLAGGPLHEQYF. In nucleotides, the CDR3 is TGTGCCAGCAGCTTTCTAGCGGGAGGGCCCCTCCACGAGCAGTACTTC.

This clone was found once. The chain carries TRBV5-5 and TRBJ1-1, with D possibly being TRBD1 (5 bases). This CDR3 comprises 13 residues. The V gene's germline CDR1 is SGHKS and CDR2 YYEKEE (reference sequence). Trimming took 4 bases from V and 3 from J, leaving 10 bases between them. The CDR3 sequence: CASSIQGHTEAFF. CDR3 in DNA: TGTGCCAGCAGCATCCAGGGTCACACTGAAGCTTTCTTT.

CDR3 sequence: CASSIDHPPGAGANVLTF. In DNA, the CDR3 is TGTGCCAGTAGTATAGACCACCCCCCAGGGGCTGGGGCCAACGTCCTGACTTTC. V usage is TRBV19 and J usage is TRBJ2-6, with D possibly matching TRBD1 (6 bases). The CDR3 spans 18 residues. V lost 0 bases, J lost 2 bases, and 14 bases lay in between. CDR1 is LNHDA, CDR2 SQIVND, per germline (reference sequence).

J is TRBJ2-7 and V is TRBV7-9; D not resolved. The germline gives CDR1 SEHNR, CDR2 FQNEAQ (reference sequence). The CDR3 covers 16 residues. The V and J ends lost 5 bases and 6 bases respectively, with 23 bases between them. CDR3 sequence: CASSTGKGYGSIEQYF. The DNA of the CDR3 is TGTGCCAGCAGCACTGGTAAAGGTTACGGGTCGATCGAGCAGTACTTC.

The chain is built from TRBV10-3 and TRBJ1-3; no firm D call. Trimming stripped 0 bases from V and 0 bases from J, with 9 bases between. Per the germline V gene, CDR1 is ENHRY and CDR2 is SYGVKD. This CDR3 has 16 residues. The CDR3 nucleotides are TGTGCCATCAGTGAGTCACAGTTATACTCTGGAAACACCATATATTTT. Protein: CAISESQLYSGNTIYF.

This clone was seen just once. This rearrangement joins TRBV15 to TRBJ2-7; 7 bases align to TRBD2. Per the germline V gene, CDR1 is LNHNV and CDR2 is YYDKDF (reference sequence). With 0 bases clipped from V and 9 bases from J, the junction kept 11 bases outside the gene matches. This CDR3 comprises 15 residues. The CDR3 region has the DNA TGTGCCACCAGCAGAGATCCCGGGAGGCTCGACGGGCAGTACTTC. Protein product: CATSRDPGRLDGQYF.

The chain joins TRBV10-3 to TRBJ2-3; TRBD2 matches 11 bases. The CDR3 has 15 residues. Germline lookup yields CDR1 ENHRY and CDR2 SYGVKD. V was clipped by 7 bases and J by 6 bases; unmatched bases: 9. Here the CDR3 DNA reads TGTGCCATCAAACGGTCGGCTAGCGGGGGGGATACGCAGTATTTT. Its translation: CAIKRSASGGDTQYF.

The V and J genes are TRBV2 and TRBJ2-7; 10 positions agree with TRBD1. V lost 2 bases to trimming and J lost 4 bases; unmatched junction nucleotides: 5. This CDR3 contains 15 residues. Germline CDR1 reads SNHLY; CDR2 reads FYNNEI. The CDR3 DNA reads as TGTGCCAGCAGTGAATTCCGGGACAGGGGATACGAGCAGTACTTC. This encodes CASSEFRDRGYEQYF.

CDR3: CASSAGFLVWADTQYF. The CDR3 nucleotides read TGTGCCAGTTCGGCAGGGTTTCTGGTTTGGGCAGATACGCAGTATTTT. The chain has TRBV19 and TRBJ2-3; a weak D match, TRBD1 (5 bases). The ends were cut back, 8 bases at V and 4 bases at J, with 22 bases in the middle. Germline-derived CDR1 and CDR2 are LNHDA and SQIVND (reference sequence). The CDR3 is 16 amino acids. Together with reference TRBV19 and TRBJ2-3, the CDR3 gives the full variable domain: DGGITQSPKYLFRKEGQNVTLSCEQNLNHDAMYWYRQDPGQGLRLIYYSQIVNDFQKGDIAEGYSVSREKKESFPLTVTSAQKNPTAFYLCASSAGFLVWADTQYFGPGTRLTVL.

The J gene is TRBJ2-7, the V gene TRBV7-9; D is uncertain. Germline assignment: CDR1 SEHNR and CDR2 FQNEAQ (reference sequence). The CDR3 is 15 residues long. Between the trimmed V and J ends, which lost 1 base and 0 bases, there was a span of 10 bases. This CDR3 is CASSLVPGGSYEQYF. CDR3 DNA: TGTGCCAGCAGCTTAGTCCCCGGCGGCTCCTACGAGCAGTACTTC.

This clone was seen once. The chain recombines TRBV2 with TRBJ1-5, with a possible D match to TRBD1 (5 bases). Germline assignment: CDR1 SNHLY and CDR2 FYNNEI. V was clipped by 6 bases and J by 4 bases, with 10 bases between them. CDR3 size: 13 residues. DNA for the CDR3: TGTGCCAGCAGGCCCGACAGTAATCAGCCCCAGCATTTT. Protein sequence: CASRPDSNQPQHF.

V usage is TRBV10-3 and J usage is TRBJ2-1; TRBD2 matches at 11 bases. V was pared by 6 bases and J by 8 bases, with 9 bases of the junction left unmatched. Germline CDR1 ENHRY, CDR2 SYGVKD. The CDR3 sequence is 15 residues long. The CDR3 coding sequence is TGTGCCATCAGCCCCGGACTAGCGGGTGGGGATGAGCAGTTCTTC. Protein sequence: CAISPGLAGGDEQFF.

The rearrangement uses TRBV29-1 and TRBJ2-2; 8 bases match TRBD1. The CDR3 runs to 13 residues. Germline assignment: CDR1 SQVTM and CDR2 ANQGSEA. Germline trimming cut 6 bases from V and 4 bases from J; bases unmatched to any gene: 4. The CDR3 DNA reads TGCAGCGTGCGGACAGGGACCACCGGGGAGCTGTTTTTT. It translates to CSVRTGTTGELFF.

The rearrangement links TRBV19 to TRBJ2-1, with 7 bases lining up with TRBD2. With 1 base clipped from V and 3 bases from J, the junction kept 3 bases outside the gene matches. CDR1 is LNHDA and CDR2 is SQIVND in the germline V gene (reference sequence). CDR3 length: 15 amino acids. In DNA form, the CDR3 reads TGTGCCAGTAGTATAGCCGGGAGGTTCTACAATGAGCAGTTCTTC. As protein: CASSIAGRFYNEQFF.

The genes are TRBV7-9 and TRBJ2-1; TRBD2 agrees at 13 bases. CDR1 is SEHNR and CDR2 is FQNEAQ in the germline V gene (reference sequence). The CDR3 contains 17 residues. J was trimmed by 8 bases and V by 3 bases; bases with no gene match: 10. In DNA, the CDR3 is TGTGCCAGCAGCTTTCCGAGGACTAGCGGGAGAAGCCATGAGCAGTTCTTC. Amino acid sequence: CASSFPRTSGRSHEQFF.

This chain uses TRBV4-1 with TRBJ2-7; 7 bases are a match to TRBD2. V trimming: 1 base; J trimming: 3 bases; junction bases outside the gene matches: 6. The CDR3 totals 15 residues. Germline V CDR1 and CDR2: MGHRA, YSYEKL. The CDR3 is CASSQVRSSGYEQYF. The CDR3 nucleotides are TGCGCCAGCAGCCAAGTTCGGTCTAGCGGCTACGAGCAGTACTTC.